What follows are 18 T cell receptor beta chains derived from one specimen sequenced in a study of cytomegalovirus exposure and HLA in healthy donors. Primers: 60 Vbeta forward and 13 Jbeta reverse. The method was immunoSEQ multiplex PCR; TCRdb's version includes in-frame clones alone and lacks a portion of them. Of about 110,000 clones listed, about 68% are singletons. Sequencing was performed on PBMCs. These receptors all stem from a young man in good health and CMV-seropositive.

This clone has more than one count but fewer than ten. The genes are TRBV7-9 and TRBJ1-2; 8 bases fit TRBD1. V shed 5 bases and J 1 base; nucleotides not matched to a gene: 9. Germline values: CDR1 SEHNR, CDR2 FQNEAQ (reference sequence). The CDR3 spans 16 residues. The CDR3 protein is CASSITTGVINYGYTF. The CDR3 nucleotides are TGTGCCAGCAGCATAACGACAGGGGTTATTAACTATGGCTACACCTTC. Full variable domain (remainder filled in from reference TRBV7-9 and TRBJ1-2): DTGVSQNPRHKITKRGQNVTFRCDPISEHNRLYWYRQTLGQGPEFLTYFQNEAQLEKSRLLSDRFSAERPKGSFSTLEIQRTEQGDSAMYLCASSITTGVINYGYTFGSGTRLTVV.

CDR3 protein: CATSRGVAGNTGELFF. The DNA for the CDR3 is TGTGCCACCAGCAGGGGGGTAGCGGGGAACACCGGGGAGCTGTTTTTT. The chain couples TRBV15 to TRBJ2-2, with TRBD2 matching over 7 bases. Unmatched junction bases numbered 5, after V lost 3 bases and J lost 1 base. Germline V gives CDR1 LNHNV, CDR2 YYDKDF (reference sequence). The CDR3 is made up of 16 amino acids. The full variable domain, rest sourced from reference TRBV15 and TRBJ2-2, is DAMVIQNPRYQVTQFGKPVTLSCSQTLNHNVMYWYQQKSSQAPKLLFHYYDKDFNNEADTPDNFQSRRPNTSFCFLDIRSPGLGDTAMYLCATSRGVAGNTGELFFGEGSRLTVL.

The chain combines TRBV28 with TRBJ2-7, with D possibly matching TRBD1 (6 bases). Germline V gives CDR1 MDHEN, CDR2 SYDVKM. Trimming took 5 bases from V and 2 from J, leaving 10 bases between them. The CDR3 length is 13 residues. CDR3 sequence reads: CASSQDSTYEQYF. CDR3 DNA: TGTGCCAGCAGTCAGGACAGCACCTACGAGCAGTACTTC. Full variable domain (missing parts from reference TRBV28 and TRBJ2-7): DVKVTQSSRYLVKRTGEKVFLECVQDMDHENMFWYRQDPGLGLRLIYFSYDVKMKEKGDIPEGYSVSREKKERFSLILESASTNQTSMYLCASSQDSTYEQYFGPGTRLTVT.

CDR3 DNA: TGTGCCAGCAGCGCTTCCGGGACTAGGGGCGAGACCCAGTACTTC. As protein: CASSASGTRGETQYF. The V gene is TRBV9, the J gene TRBJ2-5; 8 bases line up with TRBD2. Germline V lookup: CDR1 SGDLS, CDR2 YYNGEE. The CDR3 has 15 residues. The junction had 9 bases not matched to a gene; V was cut back by 3 bases and J by 5 bases.

The V and J genes are TRBV7-9 and TRBJ2-5; 11 bases are a match to TRBD2. CDR3 length: 17 residues. CDR1 is SEHNR and CDR2 is FQNEAQ in the germline V gene (reference sequence). With 4 bases clipped from V and 4 bases from J, the junction kept 11 bases outside the gene matches. This CDR3 reads CASSSPLGLAARETQYF. In nucleotides, the CDR3 is TGTGCCAGCAGCTCACCACTGGGACTAGCGGCCAGAGAGACCCAGTACTTC.

The CDR3 DNA sequence: TGTGCCAGTAGTAATAGTCCCCGGGGGATCTATGGCTACACCTTC. Protein: CASSNSPRGIYGYTF. The J gene is TRBJ1-2, the V gene TRBV19; D is possibly TRBD1 (5 bases). There are 15 residues in the CDR3. Germline V gene sequence: CDR1 LNHDA, CDR2 SQIVND (reference sequence). With 4 bases removed from V and 4 bases from J, the gap between germline ends came to 16 bases. Complete variable domain (other parts from reference TRBV19 and TRBJ1-2): DGGITQSPKYLFRKEGQNVTLSCEQNLNHDAMYWYRQDPGQGLRLIYYSQIVNDFQKGDIAEGYSVSREKKESFPLTVTSAQKNPTAFYLCASSNSPRGIYGYTFGSGTRLTVV.

V usage is TRBV5-1 and J usage is TRBJ1-2, with 9 bases fitting TRBD1. This CDR3 contains 15 residues. V lost 1 base and J lost 7; bases outside the gene matches: 8. In germline, CDR1 is SGHRS, CDR2 YFSETQ. CDR3 protein: CASSLSGQGTGGYTF. The CDR3 bases are TGCGCCAGCAGCTTGTCCGGACAGGGGACGGGTGGCTACACCTTC.

The rearrangement uses TRBV5-5 and TRBJ2-5, with D possibly matching TRBD1 (7 bases). V lost 4 bases and J lost 2, with 12 bases in between. The CDR3 runs 14 residues. Per the germline V gene, CDR1 is SGHKS and CDR2 is YYEKEE (reference sequence). The CDR3 sequence is CASSAQGTQETQYF. The CDR3 nucleotides read TGTGCCAGCAGCGCACAGGGGACTCAAGAGACCCAGTACTTC.

The gene calls are TRBV5-1 and TRBJ1-5; D ambiguous. Germline-derived CDR1 and CDR2 are SGHRS and YFSETQ. Between the trimmed V and J ends, which lost 2 bases and 3 bases, there was a span of 12 bases. The CDR3 contains 15 residues. The CDR3 sequence is CASSLSSTDNQPQHF. The CDR3 DNA reads TGCGCCAGCAGCTTATCATCCACAGACAATCAGCCCCAGCATTTT.

This chain connects TRBV7-9 to TRBJ2-2, with 12 bases identical to TRBD2. Germline V CDR1 and CDR2: SEHNR, FQNEAQ (reference sequence). The CDR3 consists of 18 residues. The V segment lost 4 bases and the J segment 2 bases; nucleotides outside the gene matches: 8. The CDR3 loop reads CASSSRLAGDLNTGELFF. CDR3 DNA sequence: TGTGCCAGCAGCTCCAGACTAGCGGGGGATCTAAACACCGGGGAGCTGTTTTTT.

The chain carries TRBV27 and TRBJ2-7; 9 bases map to TRBD1. In germline, CDR1 is MNHEY, CDR2 SMNVEV (reference sequence). V gave up 5 bases and J gave up 2 bases; unmatched junction bases: 4. This CDR3 contains 14 residues. The CDR3 nucleotides are TGTGCCAGCAGTAAGGGACAGGGAACCTACGAGCAGTACTTC. This gives the protein CASSKGQGTYEQYF.

This clone was found a few times. At the DNA level, this CDR3 is encoded by other sequences in the same sample as well. The V gene is TRBV6-6, the J gene TRBJ2-1; TRBD2 might be the D (5 bases). The length of the CDR3 is 14 residues. The V end lost 0 bases, the J end lost 4 bases, and 7 bases lay between the germline ends. The germline CDR1 and CDR2 sequences are MNHNY and SVGAGI (reference sequence). CDR3 sequence: CASSYSRVYNEQFF. The CDR3, as DNA: TGTGCCAGCAGTTACTCGAGGGTTTACAATGAGCAGTTCTTC.

The chain joins TRBV5-6 to TRBJ1-1; tentatively, D is TRBD1 (6 bases). V lost 0 bases to trimming and J lost 0 bases, with 12 bases between them. CDR3 length: 16 residues. Germline V gene data show CDR1 as SGHDT and CDR2 as YYEEEE. The CDR3 bases are TGTGCCAGCAGCTTGGGGGGGGGCCCGATGAACACTGAAGCTTTCTTT. Translated: CASSLGGGPMNTEAFF.

The rearrangement links TRBV5-1 to TRBJ2-5; D call uncertain. The CDR3 contains 13 residues. Germline V gene lookup returns CDR1 SGHRS and CDR2 YFSETQ. Trimming removed 2 bases at V and 2 bases at J, with 7 bases between. In DNA, the CDR3 is TGCGCCAGCAGCTTTTCCAGACAAGAGACCCAGTACTTC. Translation: CASSFSRQETQYF.

V is TRBV15 and J is TRBJ2-2; a possible D gene is TRBD1 (5 bases). CDR1 is LNHNV, CDR2 YYDKDF, per germline (reference sequence). The CDR3 runs 15 residues. V was clipped by 3 bases and J by 4 bases, with 12 bases between them. In DNA, the CDR3 is TGTGCCACCAGCAGGTCCCCAGGGTCCACCGGGGAGCTGTTTTTT. This encodes CATSRSPGSTGELFF.

The rearrangement links TRBV7-6 to TRBJ1-2, with no clear D. The CDR3 is made up of 13 amino acids. Trimming took 4 bases from V and 6 from J, leaving 12 bases between them. Germline assignment: CDR1 SGHVS and CDR2 FNYEAQ. This CDR3 reads CASSSWAGDGYTF. CDR3 nucleotide sequence: TGTGCCAGCAGCTCCTGGGCGGGAGATGGCTACACCTTC.

CDR3 sequence reads: CAISESRRSSTDTQYF. As DNA, the CDR3 is TGTGCCATCAGTGAGAGCCGCCGCTCTAGCACAGATACGCAGTATTTT. V usage is TRBV10-3 and J usage is TRBJ2-3, with D unresolved. The V gene's germline CDR1 is ENHRY and CDR2 SYGVKD. The CDR3 is 16 amino acids. V was pared by 2 bases and J by 0 bases, with 12 bases between.

The V call is TRBV19, the J call TRBJ1-5, with no clear D. CDR1 is LNHDA and CDR2 is SQIVND in the germline V gene (reference sequence). Trimming took off 2 bases at V and 7 bases at J, with 15 bases between the two ends. This CDR3 region has 15 residues. CDR3 in DNA: TGTGCCAGTAGTATATCTGATTCTGCAAGCCAGCCCCAGCATTTT. Protein sequence: CASSISDSASQPQHF.